This T cell receptor (beta chain) was identified during a study of cytomegalovirus exposure and HLA in healthy donors. General study findings and limits: A few CMV-associated chains proved CMV antigen-specific in vitro. In an earlier analysis, in approximately 570 donors, most V segments appeared productive either ~87% or ~30% of the time.

Primers: 60 Vbeta forward and 13 Jbeta reverse. The method was immunoSEQ multiplex PCR; TCRdb's version includes in-frame clones alone and lacks a portion of them. The sample yields 150,000 to 200,000 clones, approximately 77% seen once. Details on this clone: The antigen is not known.

This CDR3 has 15 amino acids. The ends lost 2 bases at V and 0 bases at J; junction bases unmatched: 4. Germline V lookup: CDR1 SGHRS, CDR2 YFSETQ. The sequenced sample consisted of PBMCs. The chain has TRBV5-1 and TRBJ1-2; 7 bases are a match to TRBD1. This clonotype was sampled from a male donor in good health and CMV-seropositive. CDR3 DNA sequence: TGCGCCAGCAGCTTTGAGGGGGCGCCTAACTATGGCTACACCTTC. Its protein product is CASSFEGAPNYGYTF.